This entry concerns a single T cell receptor beta chain. Antigen specificity is unknown. Per germline, CDR1 SEHNR and CDR2 FQNEAQ (reference sequence). The V end was cut by 5 bases, the J end by 9 bases, with 13 bases between. The CDR3 covers 12 residues. All of the isolated RNA was reverse transcribed, so expressed TCRB transcripts were sequenced. Repertoires were generated with immunoSEQ multiplex PCR, while TCRdb's copy carries only in-frame clones and drops some. Of 310,000 or so clones listed, approximately 15% are singletons. The sample comes from a study of beta chain features in type 1 diabetes. Background on the study: The patient and healthy donor groups were comparable for age, gender and cell yields.

CD4+ naive, central memory, regulatory and stem cell-like memory subsets were isolated by sorting on CD45RO/CCR7/CD25/CD127/CD95/CD27. Study-level findings and limits: Any PCR bias toward short templates would affect both groups alike. People with Type 1 diabetes carried modestly yet significantly shorter TCRB CDR3s in all four CD4+ subsets. Compared to healthy donors, patients appeared to have naive, central memory and Treg TCRB repertoires that were more alike.

Sequencing was performed on naive CD4+ T cells from blood. This sequence originates from a man aged 18 to 29 with type 1 diabetes. The chain is built from TRBV7-9 and TRBJ2-5; a possible D gene is TRBD1 (5 bases). The CDR3: CASSRPDTPQYF. The DNA for the CDR3 is TGTGCCAGCAGCCGCCCGGACACACCCCAGTACTTC.